The sequence of this T cell receptor (beta chain) was determined in a study of CD8+ T cells in alopecia areata. Study details: Those patients who were treated received oral tofacitinib, which was given at 5 to 10 mg twice daily for moderate-to-severe alopecia areata. Whole-study findings and limits: An increase in clonality over normal scalp was evident in lesional scalp, especially alopecia totalis/universalis.

Turning to this clone: Antigen unknown.

The authors extracted RNA and reverse transcribed it into cDNA as the sequencing template. The data were produced by immunoSEQ multiplex PCR, yet TCRdb's version contains in-frame clones alone and is incomplete. The repertoire includes 75,000 to 100,000 clones, more than 65% of them detected once, and 17% sits in the top ten. Treatment described: oral pan-JAK inhibitor, 5-10 mg twice daily. Collection of lesional scalp punch biopsies and peripheral blood was performed in alopecia areata patients. The V gene end was trimmed by 10 bases and the J gene end by 2 bases; junction bases not matched to a gene: 13. The CDR3 runs 16 residues. CDR1 is MGHDK, CDR2 SYGVNS, per germline.

This specimen consisted of CD8+ T cells sorted from blood, obtained between weeks 43 and 45, from a patient treated with tofacitinib. V gene TRBV25-1 combines with J gene TRBJ1-5, with 8 bases fitting TRBD1. The sequence was obtained from a human donor with alopecia areata. Here the CDR3 DNA reads TGTGCCATCATCCCTGGACAGGGCAAACGCAATCAGCCCCAGCATTTT. The encoded protein is CAIIPGQGKRNQPQHF.